A single sample is the source of the 12 T cell receptor beta chains below, sequenced in a study of response to subunit inactivated influenza vaccine. TCRdb independently ran MiXCR on the RT-PCR reads; one entry per CDR3 protein. The repertoire holds more than 600,000 distinct CDR3 sequences, with approximately 17% as singletons. The sample here was PBMCs from blood, taken about 5 days after vaccination. These receptors all stem from a man aged 50 or older who received an inactivated influenza vaccine.

The chain joins TRBV4-3 to TRBJ1-2, with D unclear. V lost 0 bases to trimming and J lost 3 bases, with 11 bases between them. The CDR3 consists of 15 residues. CDR1 LGHNA and CDR2 YSLEER come from the germline V gene. CDR3 region: CASSQELGFHYGYTF. The CDR3, as DNA: TGCGCCAGCAGCCAAGAACTCGGCTTCCACTATGGCTACACCTTC.

A few counts support this clonotype. The chain recombines TRBV10-3 with TRBJ1-2, with D possibly matching TRBD1 (5 bases). Trimming removed 0 bases from V and 8 bases from J, with 13 bases in between. The germline CDR1 and CDR2 sequences are ENHRY and SYGVKD. The length of the CDR3 is 14 residues. Here the CDR3 reads CAISESVGPGGYTF. CDR3 bases: TGTGCCATCAGTGAGTCTGTGGGACCAGGGGGCTACACCTTC.

This clonotype occurred a few times. This chain uses TRBV20-1 with TRBJ2-5; 9 positions agree with TRBD1. Germline trimming cut 2 bases from V and 5 bases from J; bases unmatched to any gene: 6. The CDR3 totals 14 residues. The germline gives CDR1 DFQATT, CDR2 SNEGSKA (reference sequence). CDR3 region: CSARRTGGEETQYF. DNA of the CDR3: TGCAGTGCTAGACGAACAGGGGGCGAGGAGACCCAGTACTTC.

This clonotype has only a few counts. The chain carries TRBV12-3 or TRBV12-4 and TRBJ2-7; TRBD2 might be the D (5 bases). The CDR3 runs to 15 residues. V dropped 5 bases and J dropped 2 bases, with 16 bases sitting between them. The DNA for the CDR3 is TGTGCCAGCAGTCCAACAGTTGAGGAGGCCTACGAGCAGTACTTC. Encoded protein: CASSPTVEEAYEQYF.

The rearrangement joins TRBV5-1 to TRBJ1-3; tentative D call: TRBD1 (5 bases). The CDR3 length is 14 residues. The germline V gene encodes CDR1 SGHRS and CDR2 YFSETQ. Trimming shortened V by 0 bases and J by 7 bases, and 11 bases separated the two germline ends. The DNA of the CDR3 is TGCGCCAGCAGCTTGGGGGACCTAGGGAACACCATATATTTT. Translation gives CASSLGDLGNTIYF.

This clonotype was picked up a small number of times. V is TRBV6-1 and J is TRBJ1-2, with D hard to call. Trimming cost V 1 base and J 0 bases, with 9 bases left between them. This CDR3 region has 15 residues. Looked up from germline, CDR1 is MNHNS and CDR2 is SASEGT. The CDR3 reads CASSEETVPNYGYTF. As DNA, the CDR3 is TGTGCCAGCAGTGAAGAGACGGTTCCTAACTATGGCTACACCTTC.

This chain joins TRBV28 and TRBJ2-7, with 8 bases matching TRBD1. The CDR3 is made up of 15 amino acids. Looked up from germline, CDR1 is MDHEN and CDR2 is SYDVKM. V trimming: 4 bases; J trimming: 3 bases; junction bases outside the gene matches: 8. The CDR3 DNA reads as TGTGCCAGCAGTTCAGGACAGGGAGTCTACTACGAGCAGTACTTC. Amino acid sequence: CASSSGQGVYYEQYF. The full variable domain, in which reference TRBV28 and TRBJ2-7 provide the parts outside the CDR3, is DVKVTQSSRYLVKRTGEKVFLECVQDMDHENMFWYRQDPGLGLRLIYFSYDVKMKEKGDIPEGYSVSREKKERFSLILESASTNQTSMYLCASSSGQGVYYEQYFGPGTRLTVT.

The sample holds a few counts of this clonotype. J is TRBJ2-3 and V is TRBV10-3, with 7 bases that match TRBD2. The germline V gene has CDR1 ENHRY and CDR2 SYGVKD. This CDR3 is built from 15 residues. J lost 0 bases, V lost 6 bases, and 6 bases had no gene match. The CDR3, as DNA: TGTGCCATCAGCACAACTAGCGCCAGCACAGATACGCAGTATTTT. Translated: CAISTTSASTDTQYF.

The genes are TRBV15 and TRBJ2-5, with D perhaps matching TRBD1 (5 bases). Germline V gene data show CDR1 as LNHNV and CDR2 as YYDKDF (reference sequence). Between the trimmed V and J ends, which lost 7 bases and 3 bases, there was a span of 27 bases. The CDR3 totals 18 residues. The CDR3 region is CATMDLGVISGHKETQYF. DNA for the CDR3: TGTGCCACCATGGACCTAGGGGTTATATCGGGCCATAAAGAGACCCAGTACTTC.

This clonotype has more than one count but fewer than ten. This chain joins TRBV4-3 and TRBJ2-1; D is possibly TRBD1 (6 bases). V was cut by 1 base and J by 7 bases, with 11 bases left in between. The CDR3 covers 14 residues. CDR1 and CDR2 from the germline V gene are LGHNA and YSLEER. The CDR3 coding sequence is TGCGCCAGCAGCCAAGTCGACAGGAGTAATGAGCAGTTCTTC. Encoded protein: CASSQVDRSNEQFF.

This clonotype was detected ten times or more. The chain joins TRBV29-1 to TRBJ2-5, with 7 bases matching TRBD1. The CDR3 has 12 residues. CDR1 and CDR2 from the germline V gene are SQVTM and ANQGSEA. The trim removed 6 bases at V and 5 bases at J, leaving 6 bases unmatched. Here the CDR3 reads CSVRGQGETQYF. DNA for the CDR3: TGCAGCGTAAGGGGGCAGGGGGAGACCCAGTACTTC.

A few counts support this clonotype. This chain joins TRBV24-1 and TRBJ2-7, with D possibly being TRBD1 (5 bases). Germline V lookup: CDR1 KGHDR, CDR2 SFDVKD. The CDR3 has 13 residues. With 6 bases removed from V and 5 bases from J, the gap between germline ends came to 13 bases. The CDR3 coding sequence is TGTGCCACCAGTAGTCCAGGGATCAACGAGCAGTACTTC. Translating it yields CATSSPGINEQYF.